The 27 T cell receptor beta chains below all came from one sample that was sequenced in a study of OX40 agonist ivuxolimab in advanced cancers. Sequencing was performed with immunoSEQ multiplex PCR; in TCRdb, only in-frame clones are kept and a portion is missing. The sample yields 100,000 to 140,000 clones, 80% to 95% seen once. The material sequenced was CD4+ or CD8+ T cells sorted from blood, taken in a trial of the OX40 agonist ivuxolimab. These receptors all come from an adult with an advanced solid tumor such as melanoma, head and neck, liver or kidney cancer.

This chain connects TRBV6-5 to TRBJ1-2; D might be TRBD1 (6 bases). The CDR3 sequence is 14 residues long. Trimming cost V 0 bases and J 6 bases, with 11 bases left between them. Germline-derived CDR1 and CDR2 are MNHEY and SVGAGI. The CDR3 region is CASSYSFSGDGYTF. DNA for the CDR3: TGTGCCAGCAGTTACTCGTTCTCAGGGGATGGCTACACCTTC.

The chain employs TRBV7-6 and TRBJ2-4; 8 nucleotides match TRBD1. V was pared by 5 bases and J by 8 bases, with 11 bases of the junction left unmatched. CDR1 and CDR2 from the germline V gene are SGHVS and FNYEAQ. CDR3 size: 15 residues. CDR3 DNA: TGTGCCAGCAGCCTCGGACAGGGCGCAGAGTACATTCAGTACTTC. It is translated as CASSLGQGAEYIQYF.

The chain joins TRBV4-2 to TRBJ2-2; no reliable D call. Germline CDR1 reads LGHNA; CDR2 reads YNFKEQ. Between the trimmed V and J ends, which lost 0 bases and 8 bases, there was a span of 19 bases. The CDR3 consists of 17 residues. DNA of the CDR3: TGTGCCAGCAGCCAAGAAACCCGGGCTCTCCCCATGGGGGAGCTGTTTTTT. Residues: CASSQETRALPMGELFF.

DNA for the CDR3: TGTGCCAGCAGTGAATTAGCGGGAATGTACGAGCAGTACTTC. Encoded protein: CASSELAGMYEQYF. The chain has TRBV6-4 and TRBJ2-7, with 8 nucleotides matching TRBD2. The length of the CDR3 is 14 residues. Trimming removed 3 bases from V and 4 bases from J; junction bases left unmatched: 5. Germline V CDR1 and CDR2: MRHNA, SNTAGT.

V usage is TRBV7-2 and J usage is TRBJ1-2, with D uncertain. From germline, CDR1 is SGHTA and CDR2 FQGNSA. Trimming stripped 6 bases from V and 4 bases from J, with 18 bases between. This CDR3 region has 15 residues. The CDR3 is CASRSPRGGSYGYTF. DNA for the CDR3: TGTGCCAGCAGGTCCCCGCGTGGAGGGTCCTATGGCTACACCTTC. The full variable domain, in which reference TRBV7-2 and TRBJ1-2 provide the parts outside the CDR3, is GAGVSQSPSNKVTEKGKDVELRCDPISGHTALYWYRQSLGQGLEFLIYFQGNSAPDKSGLPSDRFSAERTGGSVSTLTIQRTQQEDSAVYLCASRSPRGGSYGYTFGSGTRLTVV.

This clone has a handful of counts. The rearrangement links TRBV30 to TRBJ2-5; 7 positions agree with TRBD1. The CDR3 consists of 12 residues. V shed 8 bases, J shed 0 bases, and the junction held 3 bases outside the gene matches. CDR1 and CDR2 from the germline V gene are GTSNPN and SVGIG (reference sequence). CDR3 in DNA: TGTGCCGGGACAGAAGACCAAGAGACCCAGTACTTC. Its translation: CAGTEDQETQYF.

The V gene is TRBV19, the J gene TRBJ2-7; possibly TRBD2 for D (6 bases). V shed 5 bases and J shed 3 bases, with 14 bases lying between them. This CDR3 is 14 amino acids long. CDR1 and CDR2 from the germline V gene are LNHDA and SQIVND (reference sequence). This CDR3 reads CASSRSGTYYEQYF. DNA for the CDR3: TGTGCCAGTAGTCGATCCGGGACTTACTACGAGCAGTACTTC.

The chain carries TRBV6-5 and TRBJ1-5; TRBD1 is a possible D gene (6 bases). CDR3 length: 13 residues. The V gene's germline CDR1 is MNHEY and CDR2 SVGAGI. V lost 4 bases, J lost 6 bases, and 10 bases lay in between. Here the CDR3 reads CASSSGHAQPQHF. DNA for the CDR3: TGTGCCAGCAGTTCGGGACATGCTCAGCCCCAGCATTTT.

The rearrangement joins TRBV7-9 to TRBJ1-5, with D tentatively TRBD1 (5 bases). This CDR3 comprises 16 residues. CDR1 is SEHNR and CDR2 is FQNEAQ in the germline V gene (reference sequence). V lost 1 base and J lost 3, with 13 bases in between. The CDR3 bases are TGTGCCAGCAGCTTAGAGTGGGGGATCTCCAATCAGCCCCAGCATTTT. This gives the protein CASSLEWGISNQPQHF.

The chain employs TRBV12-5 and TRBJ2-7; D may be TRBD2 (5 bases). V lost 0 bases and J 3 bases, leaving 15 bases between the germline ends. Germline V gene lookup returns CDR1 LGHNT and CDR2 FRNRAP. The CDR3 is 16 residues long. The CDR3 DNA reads TGTGCTAGTGGTTTGGTTAAGGGCGCTGGGAGCTACGAGCAGTACTTC. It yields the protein CASGLVKGAGSYEQYF.

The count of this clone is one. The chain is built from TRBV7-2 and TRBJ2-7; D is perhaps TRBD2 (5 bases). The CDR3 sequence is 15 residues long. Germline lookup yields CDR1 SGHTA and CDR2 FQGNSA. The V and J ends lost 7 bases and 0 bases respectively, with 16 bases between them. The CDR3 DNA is TGTGCCAGCACCTGGGAGACTACCTTCTCCTACGAGCAGTACTTC. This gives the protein CASTWETTFSYEQYF.

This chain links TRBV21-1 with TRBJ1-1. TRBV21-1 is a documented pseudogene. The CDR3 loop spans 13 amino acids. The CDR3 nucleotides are TGTGCCAGCAGCAAAACCCTGCGAGCTGAAGCTTTCTTT. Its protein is CASSKTLRAEAFF.

DNA of the CDR3: TGTGCCAGCAGTTTAGGCAGGGGGCTGTCCGGGGAGCTGTTTTTT. It codes for CASSLGRGLSGELFF. This chain links TRBV6-1 with TRBJ2-2; 8 bases are shared with TRBD1. The trim removed 5 bases at V and 6 bases at J, leaving 8 bases unmatched. This CDR3 has 15 residues. CDR1 is MNHNS and CDR2 is SASEGT in the germline V gene.

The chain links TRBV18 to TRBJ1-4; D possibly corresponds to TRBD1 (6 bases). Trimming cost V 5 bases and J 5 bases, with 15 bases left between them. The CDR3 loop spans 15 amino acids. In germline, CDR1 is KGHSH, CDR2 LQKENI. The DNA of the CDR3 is TGTGCCAGCTCAGGACCAGGGGAAGGAAATGAAAAACTGTTTTTT. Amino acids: CASSGPGEGNEKLFF.

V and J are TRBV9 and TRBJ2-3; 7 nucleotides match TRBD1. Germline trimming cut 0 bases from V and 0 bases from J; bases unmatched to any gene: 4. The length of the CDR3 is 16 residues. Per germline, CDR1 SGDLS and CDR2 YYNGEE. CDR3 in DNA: TGTGCCAGCAGCGTAGGGGGACAGACTAGCACAGATACGCAGTATTTT. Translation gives CASSVGGQTSTDTQYF.

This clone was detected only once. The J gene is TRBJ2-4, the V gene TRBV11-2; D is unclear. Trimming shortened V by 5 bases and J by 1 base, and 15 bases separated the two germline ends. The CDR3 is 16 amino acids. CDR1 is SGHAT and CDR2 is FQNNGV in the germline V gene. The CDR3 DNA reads TGTGCCAGCAGCCGCCCTTGGAGTGGGGCCAAAAACATTCAGTACTTC. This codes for CASSRPWSGAKNIQYF. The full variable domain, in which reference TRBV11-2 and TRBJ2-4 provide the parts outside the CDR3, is EAGVAQSPRYKIIEKRQSVAFWCNPISGHATLYWYQQILGQGPKLLIQFQNNGVVDDSQLPKDRFSAERLKGVDSTLKIQPAKLEDSAVYLCASSRPWSGAKNIQYFGAGTRLSVL.

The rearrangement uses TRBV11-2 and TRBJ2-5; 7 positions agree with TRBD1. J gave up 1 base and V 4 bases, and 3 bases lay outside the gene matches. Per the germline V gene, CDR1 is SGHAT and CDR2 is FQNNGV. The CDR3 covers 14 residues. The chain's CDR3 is CASSWGQPQETQYF. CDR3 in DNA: TGTGCCAGCAGCTGGGGACAGCCCCAAGAGACCCAGTACTTC.

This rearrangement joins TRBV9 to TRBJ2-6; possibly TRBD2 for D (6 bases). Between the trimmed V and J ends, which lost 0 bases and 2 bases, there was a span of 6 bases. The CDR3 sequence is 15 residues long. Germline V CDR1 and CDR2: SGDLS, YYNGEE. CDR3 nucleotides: TGTGCCAGCAGCGTAGCGGGGGCTGGGGCCAACGTCCTGACTTTC. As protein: CASSVAGAGANVLTF.

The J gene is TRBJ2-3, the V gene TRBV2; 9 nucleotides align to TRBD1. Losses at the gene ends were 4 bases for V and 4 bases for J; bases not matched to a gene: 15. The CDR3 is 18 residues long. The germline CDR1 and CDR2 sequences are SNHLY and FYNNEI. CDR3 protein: CASSVGLSLGTGSDTQYF. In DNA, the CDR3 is TGTGCCAGCAGTGTGGGGTTATCTTTGGGGACAGGGTCAGATACGCAGTATTTT.

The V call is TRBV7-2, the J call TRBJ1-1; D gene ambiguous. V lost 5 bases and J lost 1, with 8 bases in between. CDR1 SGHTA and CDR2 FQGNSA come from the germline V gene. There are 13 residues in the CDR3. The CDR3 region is CASSINTNTEAFF. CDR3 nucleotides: TGTGCCAGCAGCATCAACACGAACACTGAAGCTTTCTTT.

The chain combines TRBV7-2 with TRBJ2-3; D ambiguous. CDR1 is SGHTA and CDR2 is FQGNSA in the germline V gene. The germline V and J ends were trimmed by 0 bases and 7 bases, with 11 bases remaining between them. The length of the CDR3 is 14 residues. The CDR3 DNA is TGTGCCAGCAGCTTAGCATTGAACGGACATACGCAGTATTTT. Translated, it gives CASSLALNGHTQYF. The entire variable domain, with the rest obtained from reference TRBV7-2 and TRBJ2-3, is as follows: GAGVSQSPSNKVTEKGKDVELRCDPISGHTALYWYRQSLGQGLEFLIYFQGNSAPDKSGLPSDRFSAERTGGSVSTLTIQRTQQEDSAVYLCASSLALNGHTQYFGPGTRLTVL.

This chain's CDR3 is CASSVDGANTGELFF. CDR3 DNA: TGTGCCAGCAGCGTAGACGGTGCGAACACCGGGGAGCTGTTTTTT. The chain has TRBV9 and TRBJ2-2, with unresolved D. The CDR3 totals 15 residues. Trimming stripped 0 bases from V and 0 bases from J, with 6 bases between. The germline CDR1 and CDR2 sequences are SGDLS and YYNGEE.

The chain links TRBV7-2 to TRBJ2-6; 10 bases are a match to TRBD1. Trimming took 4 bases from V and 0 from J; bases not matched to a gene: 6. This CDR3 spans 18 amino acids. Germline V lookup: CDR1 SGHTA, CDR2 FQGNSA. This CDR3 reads CASSYRDRGDSGANVLTF. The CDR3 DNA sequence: TGTGCCAGCAGCTACAGGGACAGGGGCGACTCTGGGGCCAACGTCCTGACTTTC.

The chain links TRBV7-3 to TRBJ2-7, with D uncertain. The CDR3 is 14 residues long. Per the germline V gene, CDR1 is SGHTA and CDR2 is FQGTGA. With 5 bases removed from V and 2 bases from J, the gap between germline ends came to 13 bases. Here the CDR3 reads CASSPDGPPYEQYF. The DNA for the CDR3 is TGTGCCAGCAGCCCAGATGGGCCACCCTACGAGCAGTACTTC.

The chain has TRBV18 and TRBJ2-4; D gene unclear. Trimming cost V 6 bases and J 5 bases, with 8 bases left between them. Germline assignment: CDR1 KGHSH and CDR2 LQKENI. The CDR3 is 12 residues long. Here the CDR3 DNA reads TGTGCCAGCTCGTTGGACCAAAACATTCAGTACTTC. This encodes CASSLDQNIQYF.

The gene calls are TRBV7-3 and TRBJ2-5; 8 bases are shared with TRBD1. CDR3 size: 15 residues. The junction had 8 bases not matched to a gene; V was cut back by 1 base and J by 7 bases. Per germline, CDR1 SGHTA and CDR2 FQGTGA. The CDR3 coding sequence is TGTGCCAGCAGCTTAAGGGCAGGGGGCTTGGGGACCCAGTACTTC. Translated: CASSLRAGGLGTQYF. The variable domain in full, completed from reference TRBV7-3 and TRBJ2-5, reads GAGVSQTPSNKVTEKGKYVELRCDPISGHTALYWYRQSLGQGPEFLIYFQGTGAADDSGLPNDRFFAVRPEGSVSTLKIQRTERGDSAVYLCASSLRAGGLGTQYFGPGTRLLVL.

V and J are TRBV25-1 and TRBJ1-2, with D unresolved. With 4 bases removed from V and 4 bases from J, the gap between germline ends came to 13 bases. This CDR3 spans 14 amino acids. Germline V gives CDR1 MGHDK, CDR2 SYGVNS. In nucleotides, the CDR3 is TGTGCCAGCAGTGTACTGGGATCCTCCTATGGCTACACCTTC. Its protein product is CASSVLGSSYGYTF.